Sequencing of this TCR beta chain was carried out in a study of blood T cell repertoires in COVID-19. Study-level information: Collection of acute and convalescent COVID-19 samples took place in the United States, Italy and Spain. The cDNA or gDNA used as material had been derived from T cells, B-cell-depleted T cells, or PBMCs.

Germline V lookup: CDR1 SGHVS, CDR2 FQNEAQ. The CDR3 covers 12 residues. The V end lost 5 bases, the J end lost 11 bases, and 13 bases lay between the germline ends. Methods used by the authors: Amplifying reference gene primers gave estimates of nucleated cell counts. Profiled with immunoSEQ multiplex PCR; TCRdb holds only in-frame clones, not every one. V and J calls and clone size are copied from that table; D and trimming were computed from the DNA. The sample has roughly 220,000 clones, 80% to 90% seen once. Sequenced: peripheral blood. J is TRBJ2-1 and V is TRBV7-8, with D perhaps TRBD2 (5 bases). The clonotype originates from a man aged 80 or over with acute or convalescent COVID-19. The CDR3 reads CASSPQTTQQFF. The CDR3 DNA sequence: TGTGCCAGCAGCCCGCAGACTACCCAGCAGTTCTTC.